A single sample is the source of the 14 T cell receptor beta chains below, sequenced in a study of blood T cell repertoires in COVID-19. Assay used: immunoSEQ multiplex PCR; TCRdb lists only in-frame clones, some missing. The data hold around 140,000 clones, with about 80% observed a single time. The sequencing input was peripheral blood. Every receptor here comes from a man aged 45 to 65 with acute or convalescent COVID-19.

The genes are TRBV2 and TRBJ2-2; 9 nucleotides agree with TRBD1. This CDR3 is built from 15 residues. With V trimmed by 6 bases and J by 3 bases, 5 bases remained unmatched. Germline lookup yields CDR1 SNHLY and CDR2 FYNNEI. CDR3 region: CASRWDRVDTGELFF. CDR3 nucleotide sequence: TGTGCCAGCAGATGGGACAGGGTGGACACCGGGGAGCTGTTTTTT. Using reference TRBV2 and TRBJ2-2 for the parts outside the CDR3, the full variable domain is EPEVTQTPSHQVTQMGQEVILRCVPISNHLYFYWYRQILGQKVEFLVSFYNNEISEKSEIFDDQFSVERPDGSNFTLKIRSTKLEDSAMYFCASRWDRVDTGELFFGEGSRLTVL.

This chain joins TRBV2 and TRBJ1-6; 7 bases line up with TRBD1. Germline assignment: CDR1 SNHLY and CDR2 FYNNEI. This CDR3 comprises 17 residues. After removal of 5 bases from V and 7 bases from J, the junction contained 14 bases not matched to a gene. As DNA, the CDR3 is TGTGCCAGCAGTAACCGGGATACAGGGGATGGGAATTCACCCCTCCACTTT. Protein sequence: CASSNRDTGDGNSPLHF.

This clone was counted only a few times. The chain is built from TRBV30 and TRBJ1-6; 7 nucleotides line up with TRBD1. Trimming cost V 1 base and J 4 bases; bases outside gene matches: 4. The CDR3 extends over 15 amino acids. The germline gives CDR1 GTSNPN, CDR2 SVGIG (reference sequence). The CDR3 loop reads CAWSATGLYNSPLHF. CDR3 coding DNA: TGTGCCTGGAGTGCGACAGGGTTGTATAATTCACCCCTCCACTTT. The whole variable domain, remainder taken from reference TRBV30 and TRBJ1-6, is SQTIHQWPATLVQPVGSPLSLECTVEGTSNPNLYWYRQAAGRGLQLLFYSVGIGQISSEVPQNLSASRPQDRQFILSSKKLLLSDSGFYLCAWSATGLYNSPLHFGNGTRLTVT.

This sequence joins TRBV19 and TRBJ2-1, with TRBD1 as a possible D gene (6 bases). V was cut by 6 bases and J by 0 bases, with 6 bases left in between. The CDR3 has 13 residues. CDR1 is LNHDA, CDR2 SQIVND, per germline (reference sequence). CDR3 DNA sequence: TGTGCCAGTAGGGACAGCTCCTACAATGAGCAGTTCTTC. Protein product: CASRDSSYNEQFF.

V and J are TRBV7-6 and TRBJ2-5; unclear D gene. In germline, CDR1 is SGHVS, CDR2 FNYEAQ. Trimming stripped 2 bases from V and 5 bases from J, with 12 bases between. The CDR3 extends over 14 amino acids. CDR3 amino acids: CASSLRSGGETQYF. The CDR3 DNA reads TGTGCCAGCAGCTTACGGTCGGGTGGTGAGACCCAGTACTTC. Based on the CDR3 plus reference TRBV7-6 and TRBJ2-5, the full variable domain is GAGVSQSPRYKVTKRGQDVALRCDPISGHVSLYWYRQALGQGPEFLTYFNYEAQQDKSGLPNDRFSAERPEGSISTLTIQRTEQRDSAMYRCASSLRSGGETQYFGPGTRLLVL.

This chain connects TRBV6-5 to TRBJ1-3; D not certain. The CDR3 sequence is 13 residues long. V was clipped by 10 bases and J by 0 bases, with 10 bases between them. CDR1 is MNHEY and CDR2 is SVGAGI in the germline V gene. This CDR3 reads CATMRGSGNTIYF. The CDR3 region has the DNA TGTGCCACCATGCGGGGCTCTGGAAACACCATATATTTT.

V is TRBV5-6 and J is TRBJ2-5; 7 bases match TRBD1. Trimming took 5 bases from V and 5 from J; bases not matched to a gene: 6. Germline CDR1 reads SGHDT; CDR2 reads YYEEEE. The length of the CDR3 is 13 residues. The CDR3 coding sequence is TGTGCCAGCAGGCTGACAGGGAGCGAGACCCAGTACTTC. Translating gives CASRLTGSETQYF.

The table lists this clone with a few counts. This sequence joins TRBV14 and TRBJ1-1; D ambiguous. CDR3 length: 14 residues. Germline values: CDR1 SGHDN, CDR2 FVKESK. V lost 4 bases and J lost 3, with 12 bases in between. CDR3 DNA: TGTGCCAGCAGCCCACCCGGGGTGGACACTGAAGCTTTCTTT. Translation gives CASSPPGVDTEAFF.

The V and J genes are TRBV9 and TRBJ2-6; no definite D call. The CDR3 extends over 16 amino acids. V shed 0 bases and J shed 2 bases, with 9 bases lying between them. Germline V CDR1 and CDR2: SGDLS, YYNGEE. The CDR3: CASSVGLAAGANVLTF. CDR3 coding DNA: TGTGCCAGCAGCGTAGGCTTGGCTGCTGGGGCCAACGTCCTGACTTTC.

J is TRBJ1-1 and V is TRBV30, with 7 bases aligning to TRBD1. The V and J ends lost 2 bases and 2 bases, in that order; junction bases with no gene match: 11. From germline, CDR1 is GTSNPN and CDR2 SVGIG (reference sequence). This CDR3 has 16 amino acids. CDR3 residues: CAWSKITGTANTEAFF. CDR3 nucleotides: TGTGCCTGGAGTAAAATTACCGGGACAGCAAACACTGAAGCTTTCTTT. The full variable domain, with the rest looked up from reference TRBV30 and TRBJ1-1, is SQTIHQWPATLVQPVGSPLSLECTVEGTSNPNLYWYRQAAGRGLQLLFYSVGIGQISSEVPQNLSASRPQDRQFILSSKKLLLSDSGFYLCAWSKITGTANTEAFFGQGTRLTVV.

This chain links TRBV19 with TRBJ2-7; 12 bases agree with TRBD2. CDR3 length equals 16 residues. V trimming: 5 bases; J trimming: 2 bases; junction bases outside the gene matches: 7. Germline V lookup: CDR1 LNHDA, CDR2 SQIVND (reference sequence). The chain's CDR3 is CASSLLTSGGTYEQYF. CDR3 DNA sequence: TGTGCCAGTAGTCTCCTGACTAGCGGGGGTACCTACGAGCAGTACTTC.

This clone came up a few times. The chain carries TRBV25-1 and TRBJ1-6; a weak D match, TRBD1 (5 bases). V lost 6 bases to trimming and J lost 10 bases, with 16 bases between them. Germline lookup yields CDR1 MGHDK and CDR2 SYGVNS. The CDR3 totals 14 residues. The DNA for the CDR3 is TGTGCCAGCAGCCCCCTTACAGGAAACTCACCCCTCCACTTT. This sequence encodes CASSPLTGNSPLHF.

The chain combines TRBV25-1 with TRBJ1-1; unclear D gene. This CDR3 is 9 amino acids long. CDR1 and CDR2 from the germline V gene are MGHDK and SYGVNS. Trimming removed 10 bases from V and 8 bases from J, with 8 bases in between. The CDR3 DNA reads as TGTGCCACTAAAGTAGAAGCTTTCTTT. It yields the protein CATKVEAFF. Based on the CDR3 plus reference TRBV25-1 and TRBJ1-1, the full variable domain is EADIYQTPRYLVIGTGKKITLECSQTMGHDKMYWYQQDPGMELHLIHYSYGVNSTEKGDLSSESTVSRIRTEHFPLTLESARPSHTSQYLCATKVEAFFGQGTRLTVV.

The chain employs TRBV19 and TRBJ1-5; unclear D gene. Germline V gene lookup returns CDR1 LNHDA and CDR2 SQIVND (reference sequence). There are 13 residues in the CDR3. Trimming left V 5 bases short and J 5 bases short, with 10 bases between. This CDR3 is CASSLYSYQPQHF. The DNA of the CDR3 is TGTGCCAGTAGTCTATACAGCTATCAGCCCCAGCATTTT.